This T cell receptor (beta chain) was observed in a study of identifying expanded T cells in peripheral blood. The method was immunoSEQ multiplex PCR; TCRdb's version includes in-frame clones alone and lacks a portion of them. Found here are roughly 100,000 clones, around 88% of them singletons; the top ten hold 13% to 15%. General study points: Differentially abundant clones: around 1.2 between replicates, around 16 at around 14 days, less than 25 at four.

This clone occurred once. What it recognizes is unknown. Looked up from germline, CDR1 is SGHNT and CDR2 is YYREEE (reference sequence). V lost 0 bases and J lost 4; bases outside the gene matches: 6. The CDR3 has 16 amino acids. The sequencing sample was made of blood. The receptor was isolated from a person between 18 and 70 years old in good health. The chain carries TRBV5-4 and TRBJ2-7, with 11 positions matching TRBD1. CDR3 amino acids: CASSLGAGQGAYEQYF. The CDR3 DNA is TGTGCCAGCAGCTTGGGAGCAGGACAGGGGGCATACGAGCAGTACTTC.